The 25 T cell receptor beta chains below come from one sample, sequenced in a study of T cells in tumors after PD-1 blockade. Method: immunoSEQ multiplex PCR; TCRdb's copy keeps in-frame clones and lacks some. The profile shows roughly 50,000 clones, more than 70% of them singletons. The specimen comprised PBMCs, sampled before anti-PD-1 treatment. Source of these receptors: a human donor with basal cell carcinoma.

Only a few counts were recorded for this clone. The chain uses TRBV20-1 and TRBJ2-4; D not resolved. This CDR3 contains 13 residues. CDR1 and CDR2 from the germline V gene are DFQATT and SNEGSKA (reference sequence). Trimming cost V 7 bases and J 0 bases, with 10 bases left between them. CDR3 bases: TGCAGTGTTGGTGAGGAAGCCAAAAACATTCAGTACTTC. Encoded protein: CSVGEEAKNIQYF.

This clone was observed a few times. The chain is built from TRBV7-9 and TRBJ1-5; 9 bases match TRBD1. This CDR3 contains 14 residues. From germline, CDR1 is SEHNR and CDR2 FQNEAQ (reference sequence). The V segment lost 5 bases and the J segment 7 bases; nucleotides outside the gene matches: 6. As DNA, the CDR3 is TGTGCCAGCAGCAAGACAGGGGGTGAGCAGCCCCAGCATTTT. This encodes CASSKTGGEQPQHF.

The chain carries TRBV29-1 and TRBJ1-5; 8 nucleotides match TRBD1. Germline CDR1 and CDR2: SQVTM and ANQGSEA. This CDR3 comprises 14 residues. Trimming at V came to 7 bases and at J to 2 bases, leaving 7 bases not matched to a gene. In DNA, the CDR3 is TGCAGCGCTACAACACAGGGGGGCAATCAGCCCCAGCATTTT. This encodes CSATTQGGNQPQHF.

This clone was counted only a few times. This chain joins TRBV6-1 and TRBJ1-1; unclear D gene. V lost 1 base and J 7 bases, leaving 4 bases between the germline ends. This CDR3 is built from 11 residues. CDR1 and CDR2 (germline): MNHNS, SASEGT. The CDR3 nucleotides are TGTGCCAGCAGTGAAGATATTGAAGCTTTCTTT. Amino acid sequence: CASSEDIEAFF.

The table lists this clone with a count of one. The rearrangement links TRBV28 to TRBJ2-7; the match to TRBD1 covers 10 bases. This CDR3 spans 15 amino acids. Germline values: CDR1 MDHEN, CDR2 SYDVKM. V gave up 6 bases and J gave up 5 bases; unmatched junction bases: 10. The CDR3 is CASSPRGTGVNEQYF. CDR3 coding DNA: TGTGCCAGCAGCCCACGGGGGACAGGGGTTAACGAGCAGTACTTC.

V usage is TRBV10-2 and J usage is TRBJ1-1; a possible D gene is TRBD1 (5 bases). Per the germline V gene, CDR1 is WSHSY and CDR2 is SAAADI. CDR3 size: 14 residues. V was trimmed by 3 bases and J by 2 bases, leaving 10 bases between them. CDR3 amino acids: CASSDRGLNTEAFF. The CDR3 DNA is TGCGCCAGCAGTGATCGGGGACTAAACACTGAAGCTTTCTTT.

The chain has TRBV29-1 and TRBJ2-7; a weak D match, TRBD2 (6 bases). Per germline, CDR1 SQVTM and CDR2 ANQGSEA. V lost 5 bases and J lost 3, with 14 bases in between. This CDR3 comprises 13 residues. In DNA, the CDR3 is TGCAGCGTTAACCGGGACTTGGGCTACGAGCAGTACTTC. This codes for CSVNRDLGYEQYF.

CDR3 DNA: TGCGCCAGCAGTGAGGCAGGGGGCGCTGGAAACACCATATATTTT. Residues: CASSEAGGAGNTIYF. The chain has TRBV10-1 and TRBJ1-3, with 8 positions matching TRBD1. Germline trimming cut 2 bases from V and 2 bases from J; bases unmatched to any gene: 2. The CDR3 spans 15 residues. The germline CDR1 and CDR2 sequences are WNHNN and SYGVQD (reference sequence).

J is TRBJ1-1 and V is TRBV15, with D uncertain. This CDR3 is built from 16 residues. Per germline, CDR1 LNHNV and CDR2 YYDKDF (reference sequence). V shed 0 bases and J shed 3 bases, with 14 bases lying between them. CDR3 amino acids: CATSRDGRWQDTEAFF. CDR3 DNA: TGTGCCACCAGCAGAGATGGACGTTGGCAGGACACTGAAGCTTTCTTT.

CDR3 region: CASSPSTSFSNEQFF. CDR3 nucleotides: TGTGCCAGCAGCCCCTCGACTAGTTTCTCCAATGAGCAGTTCTTC. This sequence joins TRBV7-3 and TRBJ2-1, with D tentatively TRBD2 (6 bases). The CDR3 spans 15 residues. The ends were cut back, 5 bases at V and 6 bases at J, with 17 bases in the middle. Germline loops: CDR1 SGHTA, CDR2 FQGTGA.

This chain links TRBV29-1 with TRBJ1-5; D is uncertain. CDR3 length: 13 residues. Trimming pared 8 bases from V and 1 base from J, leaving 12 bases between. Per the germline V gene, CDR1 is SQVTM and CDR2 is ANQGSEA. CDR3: CSTLDGSNQPQHF. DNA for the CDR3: TGCAGCACGTTGGACGGGAGCAATCAGCCCCAGCATTTT.

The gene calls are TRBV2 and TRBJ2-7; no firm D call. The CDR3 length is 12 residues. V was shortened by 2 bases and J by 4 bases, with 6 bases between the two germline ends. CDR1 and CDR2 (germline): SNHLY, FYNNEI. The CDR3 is CASSESRYEQYF. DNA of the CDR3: TGTGCCAGCAGTGAATCGAGGTACGAGCAGTACTTC.

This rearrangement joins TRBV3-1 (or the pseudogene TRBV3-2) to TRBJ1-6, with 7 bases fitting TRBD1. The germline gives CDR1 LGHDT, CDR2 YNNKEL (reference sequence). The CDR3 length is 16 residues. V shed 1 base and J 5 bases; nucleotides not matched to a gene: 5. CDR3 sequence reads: CASSQATGQHNSPLHF. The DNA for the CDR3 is TGTGCCAGCAGCCAAGCCACGGGACAGCATAATTCACCCCTCCACTTT.

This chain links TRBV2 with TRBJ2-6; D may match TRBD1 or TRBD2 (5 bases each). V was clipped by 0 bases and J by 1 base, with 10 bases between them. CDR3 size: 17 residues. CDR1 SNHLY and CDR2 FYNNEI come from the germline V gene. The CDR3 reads CASSEALGVSGANVLTF. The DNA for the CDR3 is TGTGCCAGCAGTGAAGCGCTGGGGGTTTCTGGGGCCAACGTCCTGACTTTC.

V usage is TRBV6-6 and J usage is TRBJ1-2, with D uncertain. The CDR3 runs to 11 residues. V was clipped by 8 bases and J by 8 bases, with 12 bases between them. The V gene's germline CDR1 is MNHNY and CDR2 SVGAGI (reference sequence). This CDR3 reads CASREFWGYTF. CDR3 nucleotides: TGTGCCAGCCGGGAGTTTTGGGGCTACACCTTC.

The CDR3 region is CASSSGQANTGELFF. The DNA of the CDR3 is TGTGCCAGCAGTTCGGGACAGGCGAACACCGGGGAGCTGTTTTTT. V is TRBV7-9 and J is TRBJ2-2, with 8 bases fitting TRBD1. V lost 6 bases, J lost 0 bases, and 3 bases stayed unmatched. The V gene's germline CDR1 is SEHNR and CDR2 FQNEAQ (reference sequence). This CDR3 has 15 amino acids.

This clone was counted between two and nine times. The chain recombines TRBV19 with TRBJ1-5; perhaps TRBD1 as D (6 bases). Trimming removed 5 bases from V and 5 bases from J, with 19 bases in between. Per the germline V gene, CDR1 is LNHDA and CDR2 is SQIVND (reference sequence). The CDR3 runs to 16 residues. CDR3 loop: CASSGPRGGHDQPQHF. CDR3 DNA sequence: TGTGCCAGTAGTGGCCCCAGGGGAGGGCACGATCAGCCCCAGCATTTT.

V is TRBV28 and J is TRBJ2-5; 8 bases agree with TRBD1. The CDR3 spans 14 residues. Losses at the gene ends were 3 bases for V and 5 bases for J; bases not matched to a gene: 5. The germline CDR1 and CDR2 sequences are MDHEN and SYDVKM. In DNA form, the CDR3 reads TGTGCCAGCAGTTTCCCGGACAGGGCTGAGACCCAGTACTTC. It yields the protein CASSFPDRAETQYF.

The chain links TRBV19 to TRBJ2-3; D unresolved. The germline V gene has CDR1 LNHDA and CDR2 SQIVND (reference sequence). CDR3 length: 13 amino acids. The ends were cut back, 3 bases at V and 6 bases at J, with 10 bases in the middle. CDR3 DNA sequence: TGTGCCAGTAGTATTAGTCTCTCCGATACGCAGTATTTT. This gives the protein CASSISLSDTQYF.

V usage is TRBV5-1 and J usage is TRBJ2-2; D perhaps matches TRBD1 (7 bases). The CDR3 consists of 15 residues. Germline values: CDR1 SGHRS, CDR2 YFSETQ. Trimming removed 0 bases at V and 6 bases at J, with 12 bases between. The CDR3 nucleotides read TGCGCCAGCAGCTTGGGGAGGGGGCTATCCGGGGAGCTGTTTTTT. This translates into CASSLGRGLSGELFF. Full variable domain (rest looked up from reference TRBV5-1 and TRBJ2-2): KAGVTQTPRYLIKTRGQQVTLSCSPISGHRSVSWYQQTPGQGLQFLFEYFSETQRNKGNFPGRFSGRQFSNSRSEMNVSTLELGDSALYLCASSLGRGLSGELFFGEGSRLTVL.

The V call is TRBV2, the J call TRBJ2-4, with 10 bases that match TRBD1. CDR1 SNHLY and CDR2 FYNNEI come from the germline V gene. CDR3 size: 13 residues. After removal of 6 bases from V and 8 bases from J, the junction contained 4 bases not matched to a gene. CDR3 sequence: CASSRDRGDIQYF. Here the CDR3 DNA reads TGTGCCAGCAGCCGGGACAGGGGTGACATTCAGTACTTC.

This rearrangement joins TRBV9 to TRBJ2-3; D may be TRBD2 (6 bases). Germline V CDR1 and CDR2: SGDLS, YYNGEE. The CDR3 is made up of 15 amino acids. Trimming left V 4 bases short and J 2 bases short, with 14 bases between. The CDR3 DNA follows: TGTGCCAGCAGCCCGCGGGACGGAAACACAGATACGCAGTATTTT. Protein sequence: CASSPRDGNTDTQYF.

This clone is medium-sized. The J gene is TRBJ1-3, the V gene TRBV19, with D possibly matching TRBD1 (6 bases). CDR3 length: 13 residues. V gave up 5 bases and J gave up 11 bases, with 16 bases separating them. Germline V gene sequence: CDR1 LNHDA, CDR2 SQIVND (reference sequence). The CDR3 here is CASSPGQGQAIYF. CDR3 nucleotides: TGTGCCAGTAGTCCAGGCCAGGGGCAAGCCATATATTTT.

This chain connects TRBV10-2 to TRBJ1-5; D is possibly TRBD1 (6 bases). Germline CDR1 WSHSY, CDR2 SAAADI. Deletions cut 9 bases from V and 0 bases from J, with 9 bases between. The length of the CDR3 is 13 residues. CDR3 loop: CASSQGSNQPQHF. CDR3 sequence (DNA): TGCGCCAGTTCACAGGGTAGCAATCAGCCCCAGCATTTT.

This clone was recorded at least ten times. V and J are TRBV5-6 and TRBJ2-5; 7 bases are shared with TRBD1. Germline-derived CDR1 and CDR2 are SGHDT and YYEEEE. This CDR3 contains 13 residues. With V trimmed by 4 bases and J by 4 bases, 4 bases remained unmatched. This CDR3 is CASSLRTGETQYF. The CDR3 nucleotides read TGTGCCAGCAGCCTACGGACAGGAGAGACCCAGTACTTC.